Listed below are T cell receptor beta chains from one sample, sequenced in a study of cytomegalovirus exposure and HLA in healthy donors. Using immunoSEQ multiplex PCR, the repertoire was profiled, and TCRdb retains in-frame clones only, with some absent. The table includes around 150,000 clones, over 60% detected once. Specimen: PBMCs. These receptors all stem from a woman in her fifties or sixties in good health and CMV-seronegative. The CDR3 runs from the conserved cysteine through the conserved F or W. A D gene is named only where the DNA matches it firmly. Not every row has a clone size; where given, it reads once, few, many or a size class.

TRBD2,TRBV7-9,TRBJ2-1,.,CASSLVFGGLAGGHNEQFF,TGTGCCAGCAGCTTAGTTTTCGGGGGGCTAGCGGGGGGACACAATGAGCAGTTCTTC
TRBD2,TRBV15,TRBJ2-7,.,CATSRDRNSGGYEQYF,TGTGCCACCAGCAGAGATCGGAATAGCGGGGGGTACGAGCAGTACTTC
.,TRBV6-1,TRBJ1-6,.,CAIPGGGWYNSPLHF,TGTGCCATTCCGGGGGGGGGATGGTATAATTCACCCCTCCACTTT
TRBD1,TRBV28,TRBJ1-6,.,CAILDRERGLALHF,TGTGCCATCCTAGACAGGGAGAGGGGTTTGGCCCTCCACTTT
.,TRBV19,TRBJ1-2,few,CASSIDIRFGYGYTF,TGTGCCAGTAGTATAGATATCAGGTTTGGATATGGCTACACCTTC
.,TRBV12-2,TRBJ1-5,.,CASRLIVTVLRQPQHF,TGTGCAAGTCGCTTAATAGTAACTGTTCTCCGGCAGCCCCAGCATTTT
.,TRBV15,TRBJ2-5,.,CATSRDTAGVGETQYF,TGTGCCACCAGCAGAGATACGGCAGGGGTAGGTGAGACCCAGTACTTC
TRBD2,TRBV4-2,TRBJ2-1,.,CASSQNPAGVSEQFF,TGTGCCAGCAGCCAGAATCCAGCGGGGGTCAGTGAGCAGTTCTTC
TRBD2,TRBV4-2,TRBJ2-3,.,CASSQDLHAFGLIAGGADTQYF,TGTGCCAGCAGCCAAGATCTCCACGCTTTTGGTCTAATAGCGGGGGGGGCAGATACGCAGTATTTT
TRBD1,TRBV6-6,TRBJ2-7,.,CASQSRGPSLEQYF,TGTGCCAGCCAATCCAGGGGGCCTTCGTTGGAGCAGTACTTC
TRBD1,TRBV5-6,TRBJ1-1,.,CASSLGTGKRNTEAFF,TGTGCCAGCAGCCTAGGGACAGGGAAAAGGAACACTGAAGCTTTCTTT
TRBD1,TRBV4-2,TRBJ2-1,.,CASSLETGGREQFF,TGTGCCAGCAGCCTAGAGACAGGGGGTCGTGAGCAGTTCTTC
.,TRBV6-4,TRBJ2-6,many,CASSDSRAGANVLTF,TGTGCCAGCAGTGACTCGAGGGCTGGGGCCAACGTCCTGACTTTC
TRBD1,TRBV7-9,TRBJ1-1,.,CASSRTGGWRNTEAFF,TGTGCCAGCAGCCGGACAGGGGGCTGGCGGAACACTGAAGCTTTCTTT
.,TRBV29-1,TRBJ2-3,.,CSSRGVDTQYF,TGCAGCTCCAGGGGTGTGGATACGCAGTATTTT
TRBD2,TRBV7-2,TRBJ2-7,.,CASSLRSRPSGFYEQYF,TGTGCCAGCAGCTTAAGGTCCCGGCCTAGCGGCTTCTACGAGCAGTACTTC
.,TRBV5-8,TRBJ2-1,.,CASSSEYGNEQFF,TGTGCCAGCAGCTCCGAGTATGGCAATGAGCAGTTCTTC
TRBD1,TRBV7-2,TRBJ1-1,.,CASSLWQGGSTEAFF,TGTGCCAGCAGCTTATGGCAGGGGGGAAGCACTGAAGCTTTCTTT
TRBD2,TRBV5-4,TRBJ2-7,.,CASSLGGLAGGYEQYF,TGTGCCAGCAGCTTGGGGGGCCTAGCGGGGGGCTACGAGCAGTACTTC
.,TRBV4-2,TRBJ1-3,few,CASSQDLGQGSGNTIYF,TGTGCCAGCAGCCAAGATCTAGGGCAGGGGAGCGGAAACACCATATATTTT
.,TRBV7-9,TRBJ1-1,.,CASSLTALNTEAFF,TGTGCCAGCAGCTTGACAGCTTTGAACACTGAAGCTTTCTTT
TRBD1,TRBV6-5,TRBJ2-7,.,CASSSSGQGKSYEQYF,TGTGCCAGCAGTTCTTCCGGACAGGGTAAATCCTACGAGCAGTACTTC